This T cell receptor beta chain derives from a study of T cell responses to AZD1222 COVID-19 vaccine. CDR1 and CDR2 from the germline V gene are SNHLY and FYNNEI. Trimming cost V 5 bases and J 4 bases, with 9 bases left between them. The CDR3 has 13 residues. Using immunoSEQ multiplex PCR, the repertoire was profiled, and TCRdb retains in-frame clones only, with some absent. The sample comprises around 110,000 clones, 85% to 95% of which are singletons, and 1.5% to 2% rests with the top ten. The rearrangement joins TRBV2 to TRBJ1-5; no definite D call. The starting material was peripheral blood, obtained 28 days after the second AZD1222 dose. The TCR originated in an adult who received the AZD1222 COVID-19 vaccine. CDR3 sequence: CASSISGNQPQHF. The CDR3 DNA reads as TGTGCCAGCAGTATATCTGGGAATCAGCCCCAGCATTTT.